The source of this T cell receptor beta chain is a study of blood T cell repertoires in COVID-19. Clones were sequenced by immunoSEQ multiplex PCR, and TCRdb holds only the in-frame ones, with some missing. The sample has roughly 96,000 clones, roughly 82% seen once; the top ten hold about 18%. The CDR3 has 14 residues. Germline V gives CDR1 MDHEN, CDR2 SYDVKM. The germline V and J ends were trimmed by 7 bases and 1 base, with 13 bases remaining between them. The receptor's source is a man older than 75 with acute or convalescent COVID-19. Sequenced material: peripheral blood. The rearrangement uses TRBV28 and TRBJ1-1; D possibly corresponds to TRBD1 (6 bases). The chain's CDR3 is CASITQGRNTEAFF. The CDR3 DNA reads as TGTGCCAGCATCACACAGGGTCGGAACACTGAAGCTTTCTTT.